The 5 T cell receptor beta chains in this list originate from one sample, sequenced in a study of T cell responses to AZD1222 COVID-19 vaccine. The method was immunoSEQ multiplex PCR; TCRdb's version includes in-frame clones alone and lacks a portion of them. The sample holds about 150,000 clones, over 80% seen once. The sequences come from peripheral blood, collected 28 days after the second AZD1222 dose. These receptors were taken from an adult who received the AZD1222 COVID-19 vaccine.

The rearrangement uses TRBV27 and TRBJ2-7, with 9 bases lining up with TRBD1. The ends lost 3 bases at V and 7 bases at J; junction bases unmatched: 4. CDR1 and CDR2 from the germline V gene are MNHEY and SMNVEV (reference sequence). The CDR3 covers 13 residues. The CDR3 DNA reads as TGTGCCAGCAGTTTCGGGGACAGGGTTGAGCAGTACTTC. The encoded protein is CASSFGDRVEQYF.

The chain couples TRBV15 to TRBJ1-4; 7 nucleotides align to TRBD1. Germline CDR1 LNHNV, CDR2 YYDKDF (reference sequence). Trimming cost V 3 bases and J 2 bases; bases outside gene matches: 6. The CDR3 is made up of 16 amino acids. CDR3 in amino acids: CATSRNRGSTNEKLFF. DNA for the CDR3: TGTGCCACCAGCAGGAACAGGGGCTCGACTAATGAAAAACTGTTTTTT.

The gene calls are TRBV30 and TRBJ1-3; the D is unclear. This CDR3 is built from 18 residues. V was trimmed by 4 bases and J by 0 bases, leaving 22 bases between them. Per the germline V gene, CDR1 is GTSNPN and CDR2 is SVGIG (reference sequence). As DNA, the CDR3 is TGTGCCTGGAACCTCGGCCCAGGCCGAAAAGCCTCTGGAAACACCATATATTTT. Its protein product is CAWNLGPGRKASGNTIYF.

This chain links TRBV6-5 with TRBJ2-1; 9 bases map to TRBD1. V trimming: 8 bases; J trimming: 7 bases; junction bases outside the gene matches: 9. This CDR3 is 14 amino acids long. Germline V gives CDR1 MNHEY, CDR2 SVGAGI. The DNA of the CDR3 is TGTGCCAGCTTGGGACAGGGTCGTTTTAATGAGCAGTTCTTC. Protein product: CASLGQGRFNEQFF.

The chain recombines TRBV7-3 with TRBJ2-3, with 10 positions matching TRBD2. The CDR3 covers 16 residues. Germline loops: CDR1 SGHTA, CDR2 FQGTGA. The junction had 7 bases not matched to a gene; V was cut back by 1 base and J by 6 bases. The CDR3 region is CASSLNPGGLADTQYF. The CDR3 nucleotides read TGTGCCAGCAGCTTAAACCCTGGGGGACTAGCGGATACGCAGTATTTT.